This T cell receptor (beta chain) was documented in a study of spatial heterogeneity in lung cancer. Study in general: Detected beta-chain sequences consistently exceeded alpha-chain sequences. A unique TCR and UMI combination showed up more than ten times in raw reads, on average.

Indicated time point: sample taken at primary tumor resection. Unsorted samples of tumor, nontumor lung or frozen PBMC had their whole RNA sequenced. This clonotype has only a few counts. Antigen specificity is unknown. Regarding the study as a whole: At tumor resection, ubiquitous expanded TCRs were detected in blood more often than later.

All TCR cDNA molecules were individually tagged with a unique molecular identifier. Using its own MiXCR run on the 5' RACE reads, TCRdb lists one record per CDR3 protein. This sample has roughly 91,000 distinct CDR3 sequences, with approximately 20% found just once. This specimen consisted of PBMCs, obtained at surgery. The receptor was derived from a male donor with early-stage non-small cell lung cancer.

CDR3 amino acids: CASSDWTGKAFF. As DNA, the CDR3 is TGTGCCAGCAGTGACTGGACAGGAAAAGCTTTCTTT. This chain connects TRBV6-4 to TRBJ1-1; 7 nucleotides line up with TRBD1. The CDR3 is 12 amino acids. The junction had 2 bases not matched to a gene; V was cut back by 1 base and J by 9 bases. The germline V gene encodes CDR1 MRHNA and CDR2 SNTAGT.